One and the same sample provided the 21 T cell receptor beta chains below, sequenced in a study of cytomegalovirus exposure and HLA in healthy donors. 60 Vbeta and 13 Jbeta primers were used in PCR. Some clones are missing from TCRdb's copy, which holds only in-frame ones; the method was immunoSEQ multiplex PCR. The table shows under 95,000 clones, with about 85% occurring only once. The sample comprised PBMCs. Receptors originate from a woman in her thirties or forties in good health and CMV-seropositive.

The J gene is TRBJ2-7, the V gene TRBV7-2; D not certain. The CDR3 extends over 14 amino acids. V was pared by 3 bases and J by 0 bases, with 9 bases between. The germline gives CDR1 SGHTA, CDR2 FQGNSA. The CDR3, as DNA: TGTGCCAGCAGCTTCCCGAACTACTCCTACGAGCAGTACTTC. This translates into CASSFPNYSYEQYF.

The rearrangement links TRBV5-1 to TRBJ1-3; the D gene is possibly TRBD1 (5 bases). The V end was cut by 4 bases, the J end by 2 bases, with 13 bases between. CDR3 length: 15 amino acids. CDR1 is SGHRS and CDR2 is YFSETQ in the germline V gene. CDR3 region: CASSPVGTAGNTIYF. DNA of the CDR3: TGCGCCAGCAGCCCGGTGGGGACTGCTGGAAACACCATATATTTT.

This chain uses TRBV27 with TRBJ2-7, with D uncertain. Germline V gives CDR1 MNHEY, CDR2 SMNVEV (reference sequence). The CDR3 contains 14 residues. Trimming shortened V by 5 bases and J by 3 bases, and 14 bases separated the two germline ends. This chain's CDR3 is CASSPRGILYEQYF. The CDR3, as DNA: TGTGCCAGCAGTCCGCGCGGCATACTCTACGAGCAGTACTTC.

This clone was seen only once. This chain links TRBV28 with TRBJ2-7; TRBD1 is a possible D gene (6 bases). The CDR3 length is 14 residues. Deletions cut 2 bases from V and 0 bases from J, with 8 bases between. Germline-derived CDR1 and CDR2 are MDHEN and SYDVKM. In DNA, the CDR3 is TGTGCCAGCAGTTTACAGGGGCTCTCCTACGAGCAGTACTTC. Translation: CASSLQGLSYEQYF.

The chain recombines TRBV28 with TRBJ2-7, with TRBD2 matching 10 bases. Looked up from germline, CDR1 is MDHEN and CDR2 is SYDVKM. V shed 1 base, J shed 4 bases, and the junction held 7 bases outside the gene matches. The CDR3 sequence is 16 residues long. The CDR3 loop is CASSLYVLAGMYEQYF. The CDR3 DNA follows: TGTGCCAGCAGTTTATATGTACTAGCGGGGATGTACGAGCAGTACTTC.

V usage is TRBV28 and J usage is TRBJ1-2; tentative D call: TRBD1 (5 bases). The V and J ends lost 10 bases and 3 bases respectively, with 9 bases between them. The CDR3 contains 11 residues. CDR1 and CDR2 (germline): MDHEN, SYDVKM. The CDR3 is CATLTDYGYTF. As DNA, the CDR3 is TGTGCCACCCTGACAGACTATGGCTACACCTTC.

This chain links TRBV6-7 with TRBJ2-7; 8 nucleotides align to TRBD1. TRBV6-7 counts as an open reading frame of uncertain function. CDR3 length equals 17 residues. The junction had 13 bases not matched to a gene; V was cut back by 6 bases and J by 0 bases. Here the CDR3 DNA reads TGTGCCAGCAGCTTCGACAGGGGTAATCCTTCCTCCTACGAGCAGTACTTC. Residues: CASSFDRGNPSSYEQYF.

V is TRBV30 and J is TRBJ1-1, with unresolved D. Trimming pared 1 base from V and 1 base from J, leaving 10 bases between. The CDR3 is 14 amino acids. Germline CDR1 GTSNPN, CDR2 SVGIG (reference sequence). CDR3 nucleotide sequence: TGTGCCTGGAGTGCTTTCAGTTCGAACACTGAAGCTTTCTTT. This gives the protein CAWSAFSSNTEAFF. Drawing the rest from reference TRBV30 and TRBJ1-1, the complete variable domain is SQTIHQWPATLVQPVGSPLSLECTVEGTSNPNLYWYRQAAGRGLQLLFYSVGIGQISSEVPQNLSASRPQDRQFILSSKKLLLSDSGFYLCAWSAFSSNTEAFFGQGTRLTVV.

This chain links TRBV28 with TRBJ2-1, with 12 bases aligning to TRBD2. CDR3 length: 14 amino acids. Germline V gives CDR1 MDHEN, CDR2 SYDVKM. V shed 2 bases and J 7 bases; nucleotides not matched to a gene: 0. In DNA, the CDR3 is TGTGCCAGCAGTTTAGGGACTAGCGGGAATGAGCAGTTCTTC. Protein product: CASSLGTSGNEQFF.

This chain uses TRBV5-5 with TRBJ2-7; tentative D call: TRBD2 (5 bases). Germline CDR1 SGHKS, CDR2 YYEKEE (reference sequence). Trimming removed 0 bases at V and 5 bases at J, with 12 bases between. This CDR3 comprises 14 residues. The CDR3 is CASSLAEGYNEQYF. CDR3 nucleotide sequence: TGTGCCAGCAGCTTGGCCGAGGGATACAACGAGCAGTACTTC.

This chain connects TRBV6-4 to TRBJ1-2, with D perhaps TRBD1 (6 bases). There are 14 residues in the CDR3. Trimming removed 6 bases at V and 2 bases at J, with 13 bases between. From germline, CDR1 is MRHNA and CDR2 SNTAGT. Here the CDR3 reads CASSERGGNYGYTF. In nucleotides, the CDR3 is TGTGCCAGCAGCGAGAGGGGGGGAAACTATGGCTACACCTTC.

The chain uses TRBV6-5 and TRBJ2-7; maybe TRBD1 (6 bases). The CDR3 consists of 12 residues. Between the trimmed V and J ends, which lost 6 bases and 1 base, there was a span of 7 bases. CDR1 and CDR2 (germline): MNHEY, SVGAGI. CDR3 in DNA: TGTGCCAGCAGAACAGGGTCCTACGAGCAGTACTTC. This sequence encodes CASRTGSYEQYF.

This chain uses TRBV6-5 with TRBJ2-7, with a possible D match to TRBD1 (6 bases). The V end lost 6 bases, the J end lost 0 bases, and 12 bases lay between the germline ends. The CDR3 has 14 amino acids. Per the germline V gene, CDR1 is MNHEY and CDR2 is SVGAGI. DNA for the CDR3: TGTGCCAGCAGGAAGACAGGAGACTCCTACGAGCAGTACTTC. Amino acid sequence: CASRKTGDSYEQYF.

V usage is TRBV9 and J usage is TRBJ1-1; TRBD1 is a possible D gene (6 bases). The germline gives CDR1 SGDLS, CDR2 YYNGEE. V was clipped by 3 bases and J by 2 bases, with 14 bases between them. The CDR3 sequence is 15 residues long. The CDR3 is CASSATGYFNTEAFF. In DNA form, the CDR3 reads TGTGCCAGCAGCGCCACAGGGTACTTCAACACTGAAGCTTTCTTT.

The chain uses TRBV28 and TRBJ1-3; 8 bases are a match to TRBD1. V shed 6 bases, J shed 2 bases, and the junction held 6 bases outside the gene matches. Per the germline V gene, CDR1 is MDHEN and CDR2 is SYDVKM. The CDR3 runs to 15 residues. CDR3 DNA: TGTGCCAGCAGAACTGACAGGGGTCCTGGAAACACCATATATTTT. Its protein is CASRTDRGPGNTIYF.

The chain is built from TRBV18 and TRBJ1-5; TRBD1 aligns across 12 bases. Trimming took 3 bases from V and 7 from J; bases not matched to a gene: 10. CDR1 and CDR2 (germline): KGHSH, LQKENI. This CDR3 is built from 17 residues. Written as DNA, the CDR3 is TGTGCCAGCTCACCGGAGGGACAGGGGGCGCCGGGGCAGCCCCAGCATTTT. It translates to CASSPEGQGAPGQPQHF.

The CDR3 DNA sequence: TGTGCCAGTAGTATAGATCACCCGAGGGCCGGGACTGAAGCTTTCTTT. This sequence encodes CASSIDHPRAGTEAFF. The chain joins TRBV19 to TRBJ1-1; D not resolved. CDR1 is LNHDA and CDR2 is SQIVND in the germline V gene (reference sequence). Trimming took off 0 bases at V and 5 bases at J, with 16 bases between the two ends. This CDR3 region has 16 residues. The full variable domain, completed using reference TRBV19 and TRBJ1-1, is DGGITQSPKYLFRKEGQNVTLSCEQNLNHDAMYWYRQDPGQGLRLIYYSQIVNDFQKGDIAEGYSVSREKKESFPLTVTSAQKNPTAFYLCASSIDHPRAGTEAFFGQGTRLTVV.

The chain employs TRBV28 and TRBJ1-1; possible D gene TRBD1, 6 bases. Trimming pared 5 bases from V and 7 bases from J, leaving 14 bases between. This CDR3 is built from 13 residues. Germline CDR1 and CDR2: MDHEN and SYDVKM. For the CDR3, the DNA is TGTGCCAGCAGTCCCAGGGGCAGGGATGAAGCTTTCTTT. Protein: CASSPRGRDEAFF.

The chain links TRBV9 to TRBJ2-1; 11 nucleotides align to TRBD2. Germline CDR1 reads SGDLS; CDR2 reads YYNGEE. The trim removed 4 bases at V and 3 bases at J, leaving 3 bases unmatched. CDR3 size: 15 residues. The CDR3 reads CASSPGLAVYNEQFF. In DNA form, the CDR3 reads TGTGCCAGCAGCCCGGGACTAGCGGTCTACAATGAGCAGTTCTTC.

This chain connects TRBV5-1 to TRBJ1-6, with D possibly being TRBD1 (6 bases). V was clipped by 4 bases and J by 8 bases, with 25 bases between them. The CDR3 totals 18 residues. Per the germline V gene, CDR1 is SGHRS and CDR2 is YFSETQ. In DNA, the CDR3 is TGCGCCAGCAGCCCCGGGACAAAAGGAATCGTGGGTGATTCACCCCTCCACTTT. It is translated as CASSPGTKGIVGDSPLHF.

The chain employs TRBV30 and TRBJ2-5, with D unresolved. V lost 0 bases to trimming and J lost 7 bases, with 6 bases between them. The length of the CDR3 is 11 residues. Per germline, CDR1 GTSNPN and CDR2 SVGIG (reference sequence). CDR3 region: CAWSVLGTQYF. The CDR3 coding sequence is TGTGCCTGGAGTGTACTCGGGACCCAGTACTTC.